The T cell receptor (beta chain) under discussion was sequenced for a study of glioma-infiltrating T cells after dendritic cell vaccination. Produced via immunoSEQ multiplex PCR; TCRdb's table is partial and in-frame only. The sample holds about 63,000 clones, roughly 84% seen once. The time point here: after dendritic cell vaccination, including at tumor progression/relapse. The receptor's source is a human donor with glioblastoma. The sample in question was blood, obtained after dendritic cell vaccination.

The CDR3 region is CASSLGPSNYEQYF. As DNA, the CDR3 is TGTGCCAGCAGCTTAGGGCCGTCCAATTACGAGCAGTACTTC. The chain carries TRBV7-2 and TRBJ2-7; D remains ambiguous. The CDR3 is 14 amino acids. CDR1 and CDR2 (germline): SGHTA, FQGNSA. The ends were cut back, 1 base at V and 4 bases at J, with 11 bases in the middle.